A single sample is the source of the 5 T cell receptor beta chains below, sequenced in a study of sequential checkpoint blockade in melanoma. The data were produced by immunoSEQ multiplex PCR, yet TCRdb's version contains in-frame clones alone and is incomplete. Of about 8,000 clones in the sample, 50% to 75% were seen once. Treatment meaning: randomized to nivolumab then ipilimumab (arm A) or the reverse (arm B). Sequenced here: CD8+ T cells sorted from blood (inferred from file names), sampled from a patient given nivolumab and ipilimumab in sequence. The receptors were sampled from a human donor with melanoma.

The chain uses TRBV6-5 and TRBJ2-7; weak D call: TRBD2 (5 bases). The CDR3 runs to 15 residues. Trimming cost V 0 bases and J 0 bases, with 9 bases left between them. Germline CDR1 is MNHEY and CDR2 is SVGAGI. CDR3 amino acids: CASSYSEGSSYEQYF. CDR3 nucleotides: TGTGCCAGCAGTTACTCGGAAGGGAGCTCCTACGAGCAGTACTTC.

The chain couples TRBV6-5 to TRBJ1-1; D is ambiguous. V was clipped by 6 bases and J by 6 bases, with 11 bases between them. In germline, CDR1 is MNHEY, CDR2 SVGAGI. The CDR3 has 12 residues. The CDR3 sequence is CASRTGVAEAFF. The CDR3 region has the DNA TGTGCCAGCAGGACGGGAGTAGCTGAAGCTTTCTTT.

Only one count was recorded for this clone. This chain uses TRBV4-3 with TRBJ1-1, with D possibly being TRBD1 (5 bases). The V end lost 1 base, the J end lost 3 bases, and 18 bases lay between the germline ends. The CDR3 length is 17 residues. The V gene's germline CDR1 is LGHNA and CDR2 YSLEER. The chain's CDR3 is CASSQVFVQGSDTEAFF. DNA for the CDR3: TGCGCCAGCAGCCAAGTGTTCGTCCAGGGAAGCGACACTGAAGCTTTCTTT.

The chain uses TRBV7-3 and TRBJ1-6; D remains ambiguous. The CDR3 loop spans 15 amino acids. Trimming pared 6 bases from V and 1 base from J, leaving 10 bases between. The germline CDR1 and CDR2 sequences are SGHTA and FQGTGA. The CDR3 loop is CASRREGSYNSPLHF. The CDR3 nucleotides are TGTGCCAGCAGGAGGGAAGGTTCCTATAATTCACCCCTCCACTTT.

The chain uses TRBV2 and TRBJ1-2; 10 bases line up with TRBD1. CDR1 is SNHLY, CDR2 FYNNEI, per germline. V lost 6 bases and J lost 5; bases outside the gene matches: 12. The CDR3 is 16 residues long. This CDR3 reads CASSDRGLPGRYGYTF. DNA for the CDR3: TGTGCCAGCAGCGACAGGGGGCTCCCCGGGAGGTATGGCTACACCTTC.